This T cell receptor (beta chain) originates from a study of T cells after yellow fever vaccination. For the study at large: Researchers used SMART-Seq v4 Ultra Low Input to prepare fractions that had low cell numbers.

This clonotype was observed at least ten times. The antigen remains undetermined. One junction end does not reproduce the germline sequence, and a read error may be involved. General observations from the study: Clonotypes shared by both compartments, CD4 and CD8, made up a small share. Though weaker, the secondary response peaked faster, on day 5 versus 15.

MiXCR, run by TCRdb on the 5' RACE reads, gives a single entry per CDR3 protein. Of 250,000 or so distinct CDR3 sequences detected, 6.7% appear once; the ten largest clones hold 1.1%. This CDR3 comprises 10 residues. Germline values: CDR1 DFQATT, CDR2 SNEGSKA (reference sequence). The genes are TRBV20-1 and TRBJ1-2, with no clear D. The clonotype originates from a man aged 25-45 years who received the YFV17D yellow fever vaccine. The sample in question was CD4+ T cells sorted from PBMCs, obtained on the day of the yellow fever booster vaccination. For the CDR3, the DNA is TGTAGAGCGGGCGACTATGGCTACACCTTC. This sequence encodes CRAGDYGYTF.